This entry is about one T cell receptor beta chain. Trimming left V 2 bases short and J 6 bases short, with 16 bases between. In germline, CDR1 is LNHDA, CDR2 SQIVND (reference sequence). The CDR3 spans 15 residues. TCR beta VDJ and CDR3 profiling used genomic DNA as template. TCRdb reprocessed the reads with MiXCR, giving one entry per CDR3 protein. The sample lists about 170,000 distinct CDR3 sequences, about 60% occurring once. This specimen belongs to a study of CD8+CD57+ T cells in acquired aplastic anemia. Input material: sorted CD4+, CD8+, or CD8+CD57+ T cells (not recorded which) from PBMCs. The clonotype was recovered from a human donor in good health. The rearrangement joins TRBV19 to TRBJ1-2; a weak D match, TRBD1 (5 bases). Here the CDR3 DNA reads TGTGCCAGTAGTATAAGCCCCGGGACTCGAGATGGCTACACCTTC. It is translated as CASSISPGTRDGYTF.